The next 18 T cell receptor beta chains were all read from a single sample in a study of cytomegalovirus exposure and HLA in healthy donors. A multiplex PCR was run with 60 Vbeta primers and 13 Jbeta primers. Assay used: immunoSEQ multiplex PCR; TCRdb lists only in-frame clones, some missing. The sample has more than 150,000 clones; about 77% are singletons. The sequenced material came from PBMCs. The receptors here all came from a woman in her twenties or thirties in good health and CMV-seropositive.

V gene TRBV2 combines with J gene TRBJ1-2; the D gene is possibly TRBD1 (6 bases). There are 15 residues in the CDR3. Germline lookup yields CDR1 SNHLY and CDR2 FYNNEI. Trimming cost V 6 bases and J 2 bases, with 16 bases left between them. CDR3 sequence reads: CASRKQGRENYGYTF. Written as DNA, the CDR3 is TGTGCCAGCAGAAAACAGGGTAGGGAGAACTATGGCTACACCTTC.

To note about this clone: The same CDR3 is also encoded by other DNA sequences in this sample. The chain has TRBV6-4 and TRBJ2-6, with TRBD1 matching over 10 bases. The CDR3 runs 18 residues. Trimming took 0 bases from V and 3 from J; bases not matched to a gene: 5. Germline V lookup: CDR1 MRHNA, CDR2 SNTAGT. CDR3 sequence (DNA): TGTGCCAGCAGTGACTCGGGGACAGGGGAAATTGGGGCCAACGTCCTGACTTTC. This sequence encodes CASSDSGTGEIGANVLTF.

The genes are TRBV6-1 and TRBJ2-5; D is perhaps TRBD2 (6 bases). The CDR3 has 14 amino acids. The germline gives CDR1 MNHNS, CDR2 SASEGT. Trimming cost V 0 bases and J 5 bases, with 10 bases left between them. The CDR3 spells CASSEASGGETQYF. CDR3 nucleotides: TGTGCCAGCAGTGAAGCTTCCGGGGGTGAGACCCAGTACTTC.

The chain joins TRBV5-8 to TRBJ2-1; 12 bases fit TRBD1. This CDR3 has 15 amino acids. V lost 0 bases and J lost 8; bases outside the gene matches: 3. Germline V CDR1 and CDR2: SGHTS, YDEGEE. CDR3 protein: CASSLGDRGLDEQFF. For the CDR3, the DNA is TGTGCCAGCAGCTTGGGGGACAGGGGGCTCGATGAGCAGTTCTTC.

The CDR3 DNA is TGCGCCAGCAGCTTGGTTTCTAGCGGGGGGGGTTACGAGCAGTACTTC. It yields the protein CASSLVSSGGGYEQYF. The chain links TRBV5-1 to TRBJ2-7, with 12 positions matching TRBD2. CDR1 is SGHRS and CDR2 is YFSETQ in the germline V gene. The CDR3 extends over 16 amino acids. V was pared by 0 bases and J by 4 bases, with 5 bases of the junction left unmatched. The full variable domain, completed using reference TRBV5-1 and TRBJ2-7, is KAGVTQTPRYLIKTRGQQVTLSCSPISGHRSVSWYQQTPGQGLQFLFEYFSETQRNKGNFPGRFSGRQFSNSRSEMNVSTLELGDSALYLCASSLVSSGGGYEQYFGPGTRLTVT.

CDR3 region: CASSASQGIDEKLFF. CDR3 nucleotides: TGTGCCAGCAGCGCATCTCAGGGGATCGATGAAAAACTGTTTTTT. The V gene is TRBV28, the J gene TRBJ1-4; possibly TRBD1 for D (6 bases). Looked up from germline, CDR1 is MDHEN and CDR2 is SYDVKM. The CDR3 spans 15 residues. The germline V and J ends were trimmed by 6 bases and 6 bases, with 17 bases remaining between them. Full variable domain (outside the CDR3, taken from reference TRBV28 and TRBJ1-4): DVKVTQSSRYLVKRTGEKVFLECVQDMDHENMFWYRQDPGLGLRLIYFSYDVKMKEKGDIPEGYSVSREKKERFSLILESASTNQTSMYLCASSASQGIDEKLFFGSGTQLSVL.

This clone appeared once. This sequence joins TRBV4-2 and TRBJ2-6; 11 bases are a match to TRBD2. The germline gives CDR1 LGHNA, CDR2 YNFKEQ. The CDR3 has 20 residues. The V and J ends lost 0 bases and 5 bases, in that order; junction bases with no gene match: 12. Here the CDR3 DNA reads TGTGCCAGCAGCCAAGAAGGTGGTAGCGGGGGGGCCAGGTGGGCCAACGTCCTGACTTTC. The encoded protein is CASSQEGGSGGARWANVLTF.

The J gene is TRBJ2-1, the V gene TRBV7-2; TRBD2 matches 7 bases. Germline values: CDR1 SGHTA, CDR2 FQGNSA. The J segment lost 4 bases and the V segment lost 7 bases, leaving 13 bases of the junction unmatched. The CDR3 is made up of 16 amino acids. In DNA form, the CDR3 reads TGTGCCAGCACCGTCGCGTCCGGGGGGACTTACAATGAGCAGTTCTTC. It translates to CASTVASGGTYNEQFF.

V and J are TRBV5-4 and TRBJ1-5, with D possibly TRBD1 on 5 matching bases. Germline values: CDR1 SGHNT, CDR2 YYREEE (reference sequence). This CDR3 is 18 amino acids long. The V end lost 3 bases, the J end lost 2 bases, and 21 bases lay between the germline ends. The CDR3 bases are TGTGCCAGCAGCTCGTTGGTGGGGGGTTGGATGTGCAATCAGCCCCAGCATTTT. This codes for CASSSLVGGWMCNQPQHF.

The count of this clone is one. The chain joins TRBV29-1 to TRBJ2-1, with 10 bases identical to TRBD1. CDR3 length: 13 residues. Germline values: CDR1 SQVTM, CDR2 ANQGSEA. Trimming removed 7 bases from V and 8 bases from J; junction bases left unmatched: 8. In DNA form, the CDR3 reads TGCAGCGCCGGGACAGGGGTTATAGATGAGCAGTTCTTC. Protein product: CSAGTGVIDEQFF.

V gene TRBV6-5 combines with J gene TRBJ2-7, with a possible D match to TRBD1 (6 bases). Looked up from germline, CDR1 is MNHEY and CDR2 is SVGAGI. V lost 5 bases and J 5 bases, leaving 10 bases between the germline ends. This CDR3 comprises 12 residues. CDR3 protein: CASSTAGDEQYF. CDR3 DNA sequence: TGTGCCAGCAGTACCGCAGGGGACGAGCAGTACTTC.

Points on this clone: Within the sample, other DNA sequences also encode this same CDR3. The V and J genes are TRBV27 and TRBJ1-5, with unresolved D. The CDR3 runs to 12 residues. V lost 3 bases, J lost 6 bases, and 6 bases lay in between. Germline V gives CDR1 MNHEY, CDR2 SMNVEV (reference sequence). The CDR3 reads CASSFRGQPQHF. Here the CDR3 DNA reads TGTGCCAGCAGTTTCCGGGGTCAGCCCCAGCATTTT.

The gene calls are TRBV2 and TRBJ2-1, with D possibly TRBD1 on 6 matching bases. V dropped 6 bases and J dropped 4 bases, with 10 bases sitting between them. Per the germline V gene, CDR1 is SNHLY and CDR2 is FYNNEI. This CDR3 region has 13 residues. CDR3 DNA: TGTGCCAGCAGCCGTGGGACATACAATGAGCAGTTCTTC. This gives the protein CASSRGTYNEQFF.

V gene TRBV5-6 combines with J gene TRBJ1-2, with D possibly TRBD1 on 6 matching bases. Germline CDR1 SGHDT, CDR2 YYEEEE. V was shortened by 0 bases and J by 4 bases, with 13 bases between the two germline ends. The CDR3 totals 15 residues. The CDR3 nucleotides read TGTGCCAGCAGCTTGGACCCGACAGGATCCTATGGCTACACCTTC. Protein: CASSLDPTGSYGYTF.

This clone turned up a few times. This chain joins TRBV7-9 and TRBJ2-7; tentatively, D is TRBD2 (5 bases). This CDR3 spans 12 amino acids. Germline loops: CDR1 SEHNR, CDR2 FQNEAQ (reference sequence). Trimming stripped 3 bases from V and 6 bases from J, with 9 bases between. CDR3 nucleotide sequence: TGTGCCAGCAGCTTTATCGGGGTCGAGCAGTACTTC. Its protein product is CASSFIGVEQYF.

This chain uses TRBV21-1 with TRBJ1-1; the table's D call, TRBD1, was not checked against the DNA. TRBV21-1 is recorded as a pseudogene. CDR3 length: 18 amino acids. CDR3: CASSKNLTTGYLNTEAFF. The CDR3 nucleotides are TGTGCCAGCAGCAAAAATTTGACTACAGGGTATCTGAACACTGAAGCTTTCTTT.

This chain joins TRBV13 and TRBJ2-3; 12 bases match TRBD2. Unmatched junction bases numbered 10, after V lost 5 bases and J lost 7 bases. The CDR3 length is 16 residues. The germline gives CDR1 PRHDT, CDR2 FYEKMQ (reference sequence). CDR3 residues: CASSPGLAGYPNTQYF. The DNA for the CDR3 is TGTGCCAGCAGCCCCGGACTAGCGGGGTACCCTAATACGCAGTATTTT.

This clone was counted between two and nine times. V is TRBV13 and J is TRBJ1-1; TRBD1 is a possible D gene (5 bases). This CDR3 has 14 residues. V was clipped by 3 bases and J by 1 base, with 9 bases between them. CDR1 is PRHDT, CDR2 FYEKMQ, per germline (reference sequence). The CDR3 here is CASSLDTGNTEAFF. The CDR3 bases are TGTGCCAGCAGCTTGGACACAGGGAACACTGAAGCTTTCTTT.